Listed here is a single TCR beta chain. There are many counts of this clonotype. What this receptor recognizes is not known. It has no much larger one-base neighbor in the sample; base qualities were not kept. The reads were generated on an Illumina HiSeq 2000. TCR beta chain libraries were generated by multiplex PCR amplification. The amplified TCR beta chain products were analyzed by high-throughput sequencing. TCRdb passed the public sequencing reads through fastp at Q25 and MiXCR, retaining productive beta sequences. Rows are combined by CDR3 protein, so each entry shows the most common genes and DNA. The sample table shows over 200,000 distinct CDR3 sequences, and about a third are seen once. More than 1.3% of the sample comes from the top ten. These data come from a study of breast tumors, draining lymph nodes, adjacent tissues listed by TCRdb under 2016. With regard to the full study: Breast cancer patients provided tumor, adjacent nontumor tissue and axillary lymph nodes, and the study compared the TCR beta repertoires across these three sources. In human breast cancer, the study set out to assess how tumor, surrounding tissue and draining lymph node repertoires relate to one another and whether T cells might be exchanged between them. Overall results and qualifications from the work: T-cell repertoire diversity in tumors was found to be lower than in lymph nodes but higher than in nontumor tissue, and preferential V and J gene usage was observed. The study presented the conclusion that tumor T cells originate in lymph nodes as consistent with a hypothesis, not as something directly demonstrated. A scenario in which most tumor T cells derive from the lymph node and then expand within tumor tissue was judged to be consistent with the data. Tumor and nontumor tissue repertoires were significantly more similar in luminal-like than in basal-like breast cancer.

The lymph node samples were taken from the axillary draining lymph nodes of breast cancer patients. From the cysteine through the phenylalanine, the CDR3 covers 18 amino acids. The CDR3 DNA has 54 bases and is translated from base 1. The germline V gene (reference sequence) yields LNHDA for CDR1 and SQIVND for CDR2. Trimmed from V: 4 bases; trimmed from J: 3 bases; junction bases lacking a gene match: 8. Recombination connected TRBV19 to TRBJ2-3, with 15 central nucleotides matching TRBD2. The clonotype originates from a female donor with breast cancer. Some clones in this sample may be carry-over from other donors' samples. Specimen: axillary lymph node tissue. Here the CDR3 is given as CASSKRTSGRAETDTQYF. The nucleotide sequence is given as TGTGCCAGTAGTAAACGGACTAGCGGGAGGGCCGAAACAGATACGCAGTATTTT.